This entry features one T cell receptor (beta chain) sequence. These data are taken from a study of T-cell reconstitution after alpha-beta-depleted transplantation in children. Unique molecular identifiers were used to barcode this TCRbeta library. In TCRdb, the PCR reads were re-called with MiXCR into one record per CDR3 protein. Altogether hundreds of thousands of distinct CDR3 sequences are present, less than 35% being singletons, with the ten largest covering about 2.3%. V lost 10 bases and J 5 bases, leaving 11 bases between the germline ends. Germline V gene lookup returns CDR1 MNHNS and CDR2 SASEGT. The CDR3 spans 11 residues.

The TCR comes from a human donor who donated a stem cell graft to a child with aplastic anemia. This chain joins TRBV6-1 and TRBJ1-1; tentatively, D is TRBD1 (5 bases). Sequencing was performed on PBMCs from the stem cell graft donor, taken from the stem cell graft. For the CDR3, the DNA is TGTGCCACCGACAGAGGTACTGAAGCTTTCTTT. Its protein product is CATDRGTEAFF.